The 28 T cell receptor beta chains reported below all come from one sample, sequenced in a study of blood T cell repertoires in COVID-19. Clones were sequenced by immunoSEQ multiplex PCR, and TCRdb holds only the in-frame ones, with some missing. The sample lists roughly 220,000 clones; 82% were seen once. The sample taken for sequencing was peripheral blood. The source of these receptors is a woman aged 80 or over with COVID-19, enrolled during active disease.

On this clone itself: The same CDR3 also results from other DNA sequences found in this sample. V usage is TRBV7-9 and J usage is TRBJ2-3; D might be TRBD1 (6 bases). The germline CDR1 and CDR2 sequences are SEHNR and FQNEAQ (reference sequence). The CDR3 is 14 amino acids. Trimming removed 2 bases from V and 1 base from J, with 7 bases in between. The CDR3 region is CASSLSGGTDTQYF. CDR3 nucleotide sequence: TGTGCCAGCAGCTTATCAGGGGGCACAGATACGCAGTATTTT. The full variable domain, in which reference TRBV7-9 and TRBJ2-3 provide the parts outside the CDR3, is DTGVSQNPRHKITKRGQNVTFRCDPISEHNRLYWYRQTLGQGPEFLTYFQNEAQLEKSRLLSDRFSAERPKGSFSTLEIQRTEQGDSAMYLCASSLSGGTDTQYFGPGTRLTVL.

The rearrangement joins TRBV28 to TRBJ1-1, with D unclear. V was pared by 5 bases and J by 8 bases, with 15 bases between. CDR1 and CDR2 (germline): MDHEN, SYDVKM. This CDR3 is built from 13 residues. As DNA, the CDR3 is TGTGCCAGCAGTCTAGGAGTGTATCCGGAAGCTTTCTTT. It encodes CASSLGVYPEAFF.

This chain's CDR3 is CASSLQGDYYGYTF. CDR3 DNA sequence: TGTGCCAGCAGTTTACAGGGGGATTACTATGGCTACACCTTC. The chain combines TRBV6-2 or TRBV6-3 with TRBJ1-2; the match to TRBD1 covers 8 bases. V shed 4 bases, J shed 3 bases, and the junction held 4 bases outside the gene matches. CDR3 length: 14 residues. Germline V CDR1 and CDR2: MNHEY, SVGEGT.

V gene TRBV4-2 combines with J gene TRBJ2-3; 9 bases map to TRBD2. V shed 4 bases and J 5 bases; nucleotides not matched to a gene: 7. The length of the CDR3 is 15 residues. CDR1 and CDR2 (germline): LGHNA, YNFKEQ. CDR3 coding DNA: TGTGCCAGCAGCCGGGGCGGGGGGGCTAAAGATACGCAGTATTTT. Its translation is CASSRGGGAKDTQYF.

The V call is TRBV9, the J call TRBJ1-3; D is unclear. Per the germline V gene, CDR1 is SGDLS and CDR2 is YYNGEE. Trimming left V 3 bases short and J 3 bases short, with 7 bases between. This CDR3 has 13 amino acids. The CDR3 is CASSATGGNTIYF. Here the CDR3 DNA reads TGTGCCAGCAGCGCTACCGGTGGAAACACCATATATTTT.

The V and J genes are TRBV19 and TRBJ1-1; 10 nucleotides align to TRBD1. Unmatched junction bases numbered 5, after V lost 7 bases and J lost 3 bases. The length of the CDR3 is 14 residues. Germline V gives CDR1 LNHDA, CDR2 SQIVND (reference sequence). The CDR3 sequence is CASMKTGGYTEAFF. The CDR3 DNA follows: TGTGCCAGTATGAAGACAGGGGGCTACACTGAAGCTTTCTTT.

Remarks on this clone: A read error may produce the germline difference seen at one junction end. This chain links TRBV7-8 with TRBJ2-3; D is unclear. Germline lookup yields CDR1 SGHVS and CDR2 FQNEAQ. This CDR3 has 11 amino acids. The CDR3 DNA reads as TGTGCCAGCAGCTTATTCGGTGATGCTTGGTTT. Protein: CASSLFGDAWF.

The J gene is TRBJ2-5, the V gene TRBV18; 11 bases align to TRBD1. The germline CDR1 and CDR2 sequences are KGHSH and LQKENI. Trimming took 2 bases from V and 7 from J; bases not matched to a gene: 9. The CDR3 covers 16 residues. CDR3 sequence: CASSPSGQGGTGTQYF. The DNA of the CDR3 is TGTGCCAGCTCACCATCGGGACAGGGGGGAACCGGGACCCAGTACTTC.

This chain connects TRBV24-1 to TRBJ2-7; TRBD2 might be the D (6 bases). The germline V and J ends were trimmed by 5 bases and 3 bases, with 10 bases remaining between them. CDR1 KGHDR and CDR2 SFDVKD come from the germline V gene. The CDR3 runs to 13 residues. CDR3 sequence reads: CATSGRGVYEQYF. Written as DNA, the CDR3 is TGTGCCACCAGTGGGAGGGGAGTCTACGAGCAGTACTTC.

This clone was observed a few times. The chain has TRBV27 and TRBJ1-2, with TRBD1 matching over 7 bases. The CDR3 runs to 13 residues. The V and J ends lost 5 bases and 4 bases, in that order; junction bases with no gene match: 4. Germline values: CDR1 MNHEY, CDR2 SMNVEV (reference sequence). CDR3 residues: CASSPRTGYGYTF. The CDR3 DNA is TGTGCCAGCAGTCCTAGGACAGGCTATGGCTACACCTTC.

The CDR3 protein is CASSLPGQAGNTIYF. The CDR3, as DNA: TGTGCCAGCAGCTTACCGGGACAGGCAGGAAACACCATATATTTT. This chain uses TRBV11-2 with TRBJ1-3; 8 nucleotides line up with TRBD1. V gave up 2 bases and J gave up 4 bases; unmatched junction bases: 4. Germline CDR1 and CDR2: SGHAT and FQNNGV. This CDR3 spans 15 amino acids. Using reference TRBV11-2 and TRBJ1-3 for the parts outside the CDR3, the full variable domain is EAGVAQSPRYKIIEKRQSVAFWCNPISGHATLYWYQQILGQGPKLLIQFQNNGVVDDSQLPKDRFSAERLKGVDSTLKIQPAKLEDSAVYLCASSLPGQAGNTIYFGEGSWLTVV.

V usage is TRBV28 and J usage is TRBJ2-3; 13 bases match TRBD2. This CDR3 is built from 15 residues. Germline CDR1 reads MDHEN; CDR2 reads SYDVKM. The junction had 5 bases not matched to a gene; V was cut back by 4 bases and J by 7 bases. The CDR3 loop reads CASSSLAGGRNTQYF. The CDR3 DNA follows: TGTGCCAGCAGTTCACTAGCGGGAGGGCGTAATACGCAGTATTTT. Full variable domain (remainder filled in from reference TRBV28 and TRBJ2-3): DVKVTQSSRYLVKRTGEKVFLECVQDMDHENMFWYRQDPGLGLRLIYFSYDVKMKEKGDIPEGYSVSREKKERFSLILESASTNQTSMYLCASSSLAGGRNTQYFGPGTRLTVL.

V usage is TRBV9 and J usage is TRBJ2-3; unclear D gene. This CDR3 spans 15 amino acids. The V gene's germline CDR1 is SGDLS and CDR2 YYNGEE. Trimming shortened V by 2 bases and J by 5 bases, and 15 bases separated the two germline ends. CDR3 amino acids: CASSVTGSRGDTQYF. In nucleotides, the CDR3 is TGTGCCAGCAGCGTCACCGGCTCCCGCGGAGATACGCAGTATTTT.

The gene calls are TRBV24-1 and TRBJ2-2, with TRBD2 matching 7 bases. The CDR3 extends over 15 amino acids. Trimming took 4 bases from V and 5 from J; bases not matched to a gene: 6. CDR1 is KGHDR, CDR2 SFDVKD, per germline. This CDR3 is CATSDPAGPTGELFF. The CDR3, as DNA: TGTGCCACCAGTGACCCAGCGGGACCGACCGGGGAGCTGTTTTTT.

The gene calls are TRBV25-1 and TRBJ1-3; D may be TRBD1 (5 bases). The CDR3 covers 15 residues. CDR1 and CDR2 from the germline V gene are MGHDK and SYGVNS. V was pared by 5 bases and J by 2 bases, with 13 bases between. Here the CDR3 DNA reads TGTGCCAGCAGTTACTATACGGGGGCTGGAAACACCATATATTTT. Its translation: CASSYYTGAGNTIYF.

This sequence joins TRBV2 and TRBJ1-4, with a possible D match to TRBD1 (5 bases). The CDR3 totals 12 residues. The ends were cut back, 4 bases at V and 7 bases at J, with 7 bases in the middle. The germline V gene has CDR1 SNHLY and CDR2 FYNNEI. The CDR3 DNA is TGTGCCAGCAGTGTAGGGGTTGAAAAACTGTTTTTT. Translated, it gives CASSVGVEKLFF.

The rearrangement links TRBV19 to TRBJ2-3, with TRBD1 as a possible D gene (6 bases). Germline CDR1 reads LNHDA; CDR2 reads SQIVND (reference sequence). CDR3 length: 14 residues. V was trimmed by 10 bases and J by 2 bases, leaving 16 bases between them. The CDR3 protein is CATRPRGSTDTQYF. The CDR3 DNA is TGTGCCACTCGCCCCAGGGGATCCACAGATACGCAGTATTTT.

The rearrangement links TRBV7-9 to TRBJ1-5, with 8 bases aligning to TRBD1. CDR3 length equals 15 residues. Looked up from germline, CDR1 is SEHNR and CDR2 is FQNEAQ (reference sequence). V lost 3 bases and J lost 6; bases outside the gene matches: 7. CDR3 sequence (DNA): TGTGCCAGCAGCTTGGGTACAGGGGGTTTTCAGCCCCAGCATTTT. This sequence encodes CASSLGTGGFQPQHF.

The chain recombines TRBV15 with TRBJ2-1; 11 nucleotides align to TRBD2. The CDR3 runs to 16 residues. Germline V gene sequence: CDR1 LNHNV, CDR2 YYDKDF (reference sequence). V shed 5 bases and J 3 bases; nucleotides not matched to a gene: 6. The CDR3 spells CATSQRGLAGYNEQFF. DNA of the CDR3: TGTGCCACCAGCCAAAGAGGACTAGCGGGCTACAATGAGCAGTTCTTC.

The chain couples TRBV19 to TRBJ2-2; 7 nucleotides agree with TRBD1. V lost 5 bases, J lost 3 bases, and 6 bases stayed unmatched. The CDR3 extends over 15 amino acids. Germline CDR1 is LNHDA and CDR2 is SQIVND (reference sequence). CDR3 residues: CASSSGQAYTGELFF. The CDR3, as DNA: TGTGCCAGTAGTTCCGGACAGGCCTACACCGGGGAGCTGTTTTTT.

The V gene is TRBV7-2, the J gene TRBJ1-2; tentatively, D is TRBD1 (6 bases). Germline assignment: CDR1 SGHTA and CDR2 FQGNSA. The V end lost 5 bases, the J end lost 5 bases, and 12 bases lay between the germline ends. This CDR3 contains 13 residues. The CDR3 protein is CASSGDTVYGYTF. The CDR3 nucleotides read TGTGCCAGCAGCGGGGACACAGTTTATGGCTACACCTTC.

The chain joins TRBV11-2 to TRBJ2-7; 7 positions agree with TRBD1. CDR1 SGHAT and CDR2 FQNNGV come from the germline V gene. The CDR3 runs 15 residues. The V segment lost 1 base and the J segment 1 base; nucleotides outside the gene matches: 4. The CDR3 nucleotides are TGTGCCAGCAGCTTAGTTGGGGGACAGTCCTACGAGCAGTACTTC. It yields the protein CASSLVGGQSYEQYF.

The chain combines TRBV6-4 with TRBJ1-2; TRBD1 is a possible D gene (6 bases). Per the germline V gene, CDR1 is MRHNA and CDR2 is SNTAGT. There are 14 residues in the CDR3. The germline V and J ends were trimmed by 5 bases and 2 bases, with 12 bases remaining between them. The DNA for the CDR3 is TGTGCCAGCAGTAAAGGCGGACAGAACTATGGCTACACCTTC. Translating gives CASSKGGQNYGYTF.

This chain uses TRBV30 with TRBJ2-1; D uncertain. Per the germline V gene, CDR1 is GTSNPN and CDR2 is SVGIG (reference sequence). Trimming took off 4 bases at V and 0 bases at J, with 7 bases between the two ends. This CDR3 has 13 residues. The CDR3: CAWTRSSYNEQFF. For the CDR3, the DNA is TGTGCCTGGACCCGGAGCTCCTACAATGAGCAGTTCTTC.

This sequence joins TRBV30 and TRBJ1-1, with 10 bases that match TRBD1. Germline values: CDR1 GTSNPN, CDR2 SVGIG (reference sequence). The CDR3 totals 13 residues. Trimming at V came to 1 base and at J to 12 bases, leaving 8 bases not matched to a gene. CDR3 sequence reads: CAWSALRDRGPFF. In nucleotides, the CDR3 is TGTGCCTGGAGTGCCCTCCGGGACAGGGGACCTTTCTTT.

The CDR3 DNA sequence: TGTGCCAGCAGCACCTCGACTCGGGGCACTGAAGCTTTCTTT. Translated: CASSTSTRGTEAFF. V is TRBV6-5 and J is TRBJ1-1; unclear D gene. The V end was cut by 6 bases, the J end by 4 bases, with 15 bases between. CDR1 is MNHEY and CDR2 is SVGAGI in the germline V gene. The CDR3 has 14 residues.

This clone turned up a few times. The V gene is TRBV27, the J gene TRBJ1-2; no reliable D call. CDR1 is MNHEY and CDR2 is SMNVEV in the germline V gene (reference sequence). V was shortened by 5 bases and J by 8 bases, with 12 bases between the two germline ends. The CDR3 has 12 amino acids. The chain's CDR3 is CASSAGVGGYTF. The CDR3 nucleotides are TGTGCCAGCAGTGCCGGGGTAGGAGGCTACACCTTC.

The J gene is TRBJ2-1, the V gene TRBV11-3; 9 bases line up with TRBD2. V trimming: 5 bases; J trimming: 1 base; junction bases outside the gene matches: 3. CDR1 is SGHNT and CDR2 is YENEEA in the germline V gene. The CDR3 has 15 amino acids. CDR3 protein: CASSPREGSYNEQFF. As DNA, the CDR3 is TGTGCCAGCAGCCCGCGGGAGGGATCCTACAATGAGCAGTTCTTC.